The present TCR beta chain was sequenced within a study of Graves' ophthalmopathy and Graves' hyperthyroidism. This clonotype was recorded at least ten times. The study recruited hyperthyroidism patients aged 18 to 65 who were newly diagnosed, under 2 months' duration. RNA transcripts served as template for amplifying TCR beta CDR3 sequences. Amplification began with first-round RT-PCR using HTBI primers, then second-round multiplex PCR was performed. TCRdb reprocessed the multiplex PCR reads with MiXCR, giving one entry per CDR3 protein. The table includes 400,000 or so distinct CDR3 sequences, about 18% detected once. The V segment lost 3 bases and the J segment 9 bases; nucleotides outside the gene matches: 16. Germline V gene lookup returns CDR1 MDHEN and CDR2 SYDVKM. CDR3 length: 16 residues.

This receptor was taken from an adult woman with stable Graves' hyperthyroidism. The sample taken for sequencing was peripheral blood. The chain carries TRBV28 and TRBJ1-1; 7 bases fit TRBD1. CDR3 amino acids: CASSFAGSQGPLKAFF. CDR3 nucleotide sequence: TGTGCCAGCAGTTTTGCGGGTTCACAGGGGCCGCTTAAAGCTTTCTTT.